These T cell receptor beta chains were read from a single sample in a study of CD8 T cells in Susac syndrome. One entry per CDR3 protein results from TCRdb running MiXCR on the immunoSEQ multiplex PCR reads. The sample includes hundreds of thousands of distinct CDR3 sequences, 75% to 90% of them seen just once. Sequenced sample: CD8+ T cells from PBMCs. These receptors all come from a human donor with multiple sclerosis. Each CDR3 is given with its conserved first and last residue. Fields, in order: D gene, V gene, clone size, J gene, CDR3 protein, CDR3 DNA. A D gene is named only where the DNA matches it firmly. Clone size is not always given. Where it is, it says once, few, many or a class for expanded clones.

D gene: .
V gene: TRBV7-9
clone size: .
J gene: TRBJ2-3
CDR3 protein: CASSPRTARLSTDTQYF
CDR3 DNA: TGTGCCAGCAGCCCCCGGACAGCCCGACTTAGCACAGATACGCAGTATTTT

D gene: TRBD1
V gene: TRBV6-4
clone size: .
J gene: TRBJ1-2
CDR3 protein: CASSGDRVYGYTF
CDR3 DNA: TGTGCCAGCAGCGGGGACAGGGTGTATGGCTACACCTTC

D gene: TRBD1
V gene: TRBV4-2
clone size: .
J gene: TRBJ2-7
CDR3 protein: CASSQHDRGSSYEQYF
CDR3 DNA: TGTGCCAGCAGCCAACACGACAGGGGGAGCTCCTACGAGCAGTACTTC

D gene: .
V gene: TRBV15
clone size: once
J gene: TRBJ2-3
CDR3 protein: CATSRDSVLSTDTQYF
CDR3 DNA: TGTGCCACCAGCAGAGATTCCGTCCTTAGCACAGATACGCAGTATTTT

D gene: .
V gene: TRBV20-1
clone size: once
J gene: TRBJ1-5
CDR3 protein: CSARDYRGDQPQHF
CDR3 DNA: TGCAGTGCTAGAGATTACAGAGGAGATCAGCCCCAGCATTTT

D gene: .
V gene: TRBV9
clone size: .
J gene: TRBJ2-3
CDR3 protein: CASSDSGLMDTQYF
CDR3 DNA: TGTGCCAGCAGCGACAGCGGCCTGATGGATACGCAGTATTTT

D gene: .
V gene: TRBV4-1
clone size: .
J gene: TRBJ2-7
CDR3 protein: CASSQDPPGRAEQYF
CDR3 DNA: TGCGCCAGCAGCCAAGACCCCCCGGGGCGCGCCGAGCAGTACTTC

D gene: .
V gene: TRBV13
clone size: .
J gene: TRBJ2-1
CDR3 protein: CASSLNSANEQFF
CDR3 DNA: TGTGCCAGCAGCTTAAACAGCGCCAATGAGCAGTTCTTC

D gene: TRBD1
V gene: TRBV12-3/TRBV12-4
clone size: few
J gene: TRBJ2-7
CDR3 protein: CASSLAPVGQGAYEQYF
CDR3 DNA: TGTGCCAGCAGTTTAGCGCCCGTCGGGCAGGGGGCCTACGAGCAGTACTTC

D gene: .
V gene: TRBV4-1
clone size: .
J gene: TRBJ1-5
CDR3 protein: CASSQTLGGQPQHF
CDR3 DNA: TGCGCCAGCAGCCAGACCCTGGGCGGTCAGCCCCAGCATTTT

D gene: TRBD1
V gene: TRBV4-1
clone size: .
J gene: TRBJ1-2
CDR3 protein: CASSHPPPGTGSTNYGYTF
CDR3 DNA: TGCGCCAGCAGCCACCCACCACCGGGGACAGGGTCCACAAACTATGGCTACACCTTC

D gene: .
V gene: TRBV4-1
clone size: .
J gene: TRBJ2-1
CDR3 protein: CASSRGGGTISDEQFF
CDR3 DNA: TGCGCCAGCAGCCGGGGGGGCGGGACGATTTCGGATGAGCAGTTCTTC

D gene: .
V gene: TRBV5-4
clone size: .
J gene: TRBJ1-1
CDR3 protein: CASSFVGGNTEAFF
CDR3 DNA: TGTGCCAGCAGCTTTGTTGGGGGGAACACTGAAGCTTTCTTT

D gene: .
V gene: TRBV7-2
clone size: once
J gene: TRBJ1-2
CDR3 protein: CASSWTDIPNYGYTF
CDR3 DNA: TGTGCCAGCAGCTGGACAGACATCCCTAACTATGGCTACACCTTC

D gene: TRBD1
V gene: TRBV12-3/TRBV12-4
clone size: .
J gene: TRBJ1-1
CDR3 protein: CASSPNDRVAFF
CDR3 DNA: TGTGCCAGCAGCCCTAATGACAGGGTAGCTTTCTTT

D gene: .
V gene: TRBV6-5
clone size: .
J gene: TRBJ2-2
CDR3 protein: CASSYSAASGELFF
CDR3 DNA: TGTGCCAGCAGTTACTCTGCGGCGTCCGGGGAGCTGTTTTTT

D gene: TRBD1
V gene: TRBV7-2
clone size: .
J gene: TRBJ2-7
CDR3 protein: CASSLSPPGQSTYEQYF
CDR3 DNA: TGTGCCAGCAGCTTAAGCCCACCGGGACAGAGTACCTACGAGCAGTACTTC

D gene: TRBD2
V gene: TRBV27
clone size: .
J gene: TRBJ2-1
CDR3 protein: CASSDGTNSYNEQFF
CDR3 DNA: TGTGCCAGCAGTGACGGGACTAACTCCTACAATGAGCAGTTCTTC

D gene: .
V gene: TRBV29-1
clone size: .
J gene: TRBJ1-4
CDR3 protein: CSVTGITNEKLFF
CDR3 DNA: TGCAGCGTAACAGGGATAACTAATGAAAAACTGTTTTTT

D gene: .
V gene: TRBV27
clone size: .
J gene: TRBJ1-1
CDR3 protein: CASSLGIPGTEAFF
CDR3 DNA: TGTGCCAGCAGTTTAGGGATCCCGGGGACTGAAGCTTTCTTT

D gene: TRBD2
V gene: TRBV7-2
clone size: once
J gene: TRBJ2-7
CDR3 protein: CASRSPEGGRYEQCF
CDR3 DNA: TGTGCCAGCAGGTCCCCCGAGGGCGGGAGGTACGAGCAGTGCTTC

D gene: TRBD2
V gene: TRBV20-1
clone size: .
J gene: TRBJ2-7
CDR3 protein: CSARDLSGSTYEQYF
CDR3 DNA: TGCAGTGCTAGAGATCTAAGCGGGAGTACTTACGAGCAGTACTTC

D gene: .
V gene: TRBV4-1
clone size: .
J gene: TRBJ2-7
CDR3 protein: CASSQTQVDSSYEQYF
CDR3 DNA: TGCGCCAGCAGCCAGACCCAGGTGGACAGTTCCTACGAGCAGTACTTC